These 21 T cell receptor beta chains came from one sample sequenced in a study of T cell changes during pregnancy in multiple sclerosis. The method was immunoSEQ multiplex PCR; TCRdb's version includes in-frame clones alone and lacks a portion of them. Among roughly 30,000 clones listed, around 88% were seen once. The sample here was CD4+ T cells from peripheral blood mononuclear cells, taken in the first trimester of pregnancy. These receptors were obtained from a female donor in good health, enrolled as a control in a pregnancy study.

V and J are TRBV5-1 and TRBJ2-3, with D tentatively TRBD1 (6 bases). Germline V gene data show CDR1 as SGHRS and CDR2 as YFSETQ. V was clipped by 1 base and J by 3 bases, with 9 bases between them. This CDR3 is built from 14 residues. DNA of the CDR3: TGCGCCAGCAGCTTGAGGCAGGGGACAGATACGCAGTATTTT. Translation: CASSLRQGTDTQYF.

The V gene is TRBV5-1, the J gene TRBJ1-1, with 8 bases lining up with TRBD1. Per germline, CDR1 SGHRS and CDR2 YFSETQ. The CDR3 is 14 residues long. Trimming cost V 2 bases and J 4 bases; bases outside gene matches: 4. The CDR3 DNA is TGCGCCAGCAGCTTCGTACAGGGGGGCACTGAAGCTTTCTTT. This sequence encodes CASSFVQGGTEAFF.

The chain combines TRBV5-1 with TRBJ2-2; 8 nucleotides match TRBD2. V shed 4 bases and J 7 bases; nucleotides not matched to a gene: 9. The germline gives CDR1 SGHRS, CDR2 YFSETQ. The CDR3 sequence is 15 residues long. The CDR3 reads CASSRAGDRGGELFF. In DNA, the CDR3 is TGCGCCAGCAGCAGAGCGGGGGATCGTGGCGGGGAGCTGTTTTTT. The variable domain in full, completed from reference TRBV5-1 and TRBJ2-2, reads KAGVTQTPRYLIKTRGQQVTLSCSPISGHRSVSWYQQTPGQGLQFLFEYFSETQRNKGNFPGRFSGRQFSNSRSEMNVSTLELGDSALYLCASSRAGDRGGELFFGEGSRLTVL.

This chain connects TRBV5-4 to TRBJ1-1, with unresolved D. Germline assignment: CDR1 SGHNT and CDR2 YYREEE (reference sequence). CDR3 length: 14 amino acids. Trimming took 4 bases from V and 5 from J, leaving 15 bases between them. The DNA of the CDR3 is TGTGCCAGCAGCCGGCCGCTTGGAGAAACTGAAGCTTTCTTT. As protein: CASSRPLGETEAFF.

The rearrangement links TRBV5-1 to TRBJ1-6; no definite D call. This CDR3 has 15 amino acids. The germline CDR1 and CDR2 sequences are SGHRS and YFSETQ. Between the trimmed V and J ends, which lost 4 bases and 9 bases, there was a span of 17 bases. CDR3 sequence (DNA): TGCGCCAGCAGCGAAACCGTGGGAGCTCGTTCACCCCTCCACTTT. This gives the protein CASSETVGARSPLHF.

V and J are TRBV5-6 and TRBJ2-7; D possibly corresponds to TRBD1 (6 bases). Germline V gives CDR1 SGHDT, CDR2 YYEEEE. The CDR3 length is 15 residues. V shed 0 bases and J shed 1 base, with 11 bases lying between them. CDR3 DNA: TGTGCCAGCAGCTTGGAACAGGGTGGATCCTACGAGCAGTACTTC. Residues: CASSLEQGGSYEQYF.

The chain recombines TRBV11-1 with TRBJ2-3; maybe TRBD2 (5 bases). Per germline, CDR1 SGHAT and CDR2 FQDESV (reference sequence). V dropped 0 bases and J dropped 6 bases, with 13 bases sitting between them. The CDR3 is 15 residues long. CDR3 protein: CASSLARASLDTQYF. CDR3 coding DNA: TGTGCCAGCAGCTTAGCGCGGGCTAGTCTCGATACGCAGTATTTT.

The chain recombines TRBV10-3 with TRBJ2-3; TRBD1 agrees at 12 bases. The CDR3 has 16 amino acids. Trimming cost V 6 bases and J 4 bases; bases outside gene matches: 8. Germline V gene data show CDR1 as ENHRY and CDR2 as SYGVKD. The CDR3 sequence: CAISRPGQGASDTQYF. DNA of the CDR3: TGTGCCATCAGCCGACCGGGACAGGGGGCGTCAGATACGCAGTATTTT.

The chain combines TRBV4-2 with TRBJ2-3; possibly TRBD2 for D (5 bases). Trimming took off 1 base at V and 2 bases at J, with 13 bases between the two ends. Germline V gene sequence: CDR1 LGHNA, CDR2 YNFKEQ. This CDR3 is built from 16 residues. The DNA of the CDR3 is TGTGCCAGCAGCCAAGTCGCGGGCCTCCTCACAGATACGCAGTATTTT. This sequence encodes CASSQVAGLLTDTQYF.

The rearrangement links TRBV6-5 to TRBJ1-1; possible D gene TRBD1, 6 bases. The CDR3 is 16 amino acids. Looked up from germline, CDR1 is MNHEY and CDR2 is SVGAGI. Trimming removed 0 bases at V and 12 bases at J, with 23 bases between. The CDR3 region is CASSYSRVRGTHRTFF. CDR3 nucleotide sequence: TGTGCCAGCAGTTACTCCCGGGTAAGGGGGACGCATAGGACTTTCTTT.

The table lists this clone with a count of one. J is TRBJ1-2 and V is TRBV6-5, with D unresolved. Germline values: CDR1 MNHEY, CDR2 SVGAGI. Trimming pared 4 bases from V and 4 bases from J, leaving 10 bases between. The CDR3 totals 13 residues. The CDR3 here is CASSSPRAYGYTF. The CDR3 DNA reads as TGTGCCAGCAGTTCCCCGAGGGCCTATGGCTACACCTTC.

V is TRBV9 and J is TRBJ1-2; 7 nucleotides match TRBD1. Per germline, CDR1 SGDLS and CDR2 YYNGEE. This CDR3 comprises 14 residues. With 0 bases clipped from V and 2 bases from J, the junction kept 1 base outside the gene matches. CDR3 in DNA: TGTGCCAGCAGCGTAGCAGGGGGGAACTATGGCTACACCTTC. It yields the protein CASSVAGGNYGYTF.

This clone was detected only a few times. The chain employs TRBV5-1 and TRBJ1-1; 7 bases map to TRBD1. Trimming cost V 4 bases and J 2 bases; bases outside gene matches: 8. The germline V gene has CDR1 SGHRS and CDR2 YFSETQ. There are 15 residues in the CDR3. CDR3 residues: CASSITGQQNTEAFF. CDR3 coding DNA: TGCGCCAGCAGCATTACGGGACAGCAAAACACTGAAGCTTTCTTT.

The gene calls are TRBV27 and TRBJ2-7; the D gene is possibly TRBD2 (6 bases). Trimming shortened V by 3 bases and J by 5 bases, and 14 bases separated the two germline ends. CDR1 MNHEY and CDR2 SMNVEV come from the germline V gene (reference sequence). This CDR3 has 14 amino acids. The CDR3 nucleotides are TGTGCCAGCAGTTTCGGGACTGATATCGACGAGCAGTACTTC. The encoded protein is CASSFGTDIDEQYF.

V usage is TRBV7-8 and J usage is TRBJ2-1, with TRBD2 as a possible D gene (6 bases). V was trimmed by 7 bases and J by 0 bases, leaving 25 bases between them. CDR1 is SGHVS, CDR2 FQNEAQ, per germline. The CDR3 is made up of 19 amino acids. The DNA of the CDR3 is TGTGCCAGCAATTACGGCATTTGGAGGGTCGGGGGCTCCTACAATGAGCAGTTCTTC. Its protein product is CASNYGIWRVGGSYNEQFF.

The J gene is TRBJ2-6, the V gene TRBV30, with D uncertain. This CDR3 has 16 amino acids. Trimming shortened V by 1 base and J by 0 bases, and 10 bases separated the two germline ends. Germline V gene lookup returns CDR1 GTSNPN and CDR2 SVGIG (reference sequence). CDR3 nucleotides: TGTGCCTGGAGTGACAGAATCCACTCTGGGGCCAACGTCCTGACTTTC. Protein: CAWSDRIHSGANVLTF.

This chain connects TRBV18 to TRBJ1-3; TRBD1 is a possible D gene (6 bases). Trimming removed 1 base at V and 0 bases at J, with 13 bases between. Germline V gives CDR1 KGHSH, CDR2 LQKENI. This CDR3 has 17 amino acids. This CDR3 is CASSPRDNRASGNTIYF. CDR3 sequence (DNA): TGTGCCAGCTCACCACGCGATAACAGGGCCTCTGGAAACACCATATATTTT.

This chain joins TRBV18 and TRBJ1-2, with 10 bases identical to TRBD1. The length of the CDR3 is 17 residues. V shed 2 bases, J shed 0 bases, and the junction held 6 bases outside the gene matches. Germline V gives CDR1 KGHSH, CDR2 LQKENI. Here the CDR3 reads CASSPRDRGLSNYGYTF. CDR3 DNA sequence: TGTGCCAGCTCACCAAGGGACAGGGGATTGTCTAACTATGGCTACACCTTC.

The CDR3 sequence: CASSLYGQDNSPLHF. The CDR3, as DNA: TGTGCCAGCAGCTTATACGGACAGGACAATTCACCCCTCCACTTT. The chain carries TRBV11-3 and TRBJ1-6, with TRBD1 identical over 7 bases. The CDR3 has 15 amino acids. Germline V lookup: CDR1 SGHNT, CDR2 YENEEA. The trim removed 2 bases at V and 7 bases at J, leaving 5 bases unmatched. Filled out from reference TRBV11-3 and TRBJ1-6, the complete variable domain reads EAGVVQSPRYKIIEKKQPVAFWCNPISGHNTLYWYLQNLGQGPELLIRYENEEAVDDSQLPKDRFSAERLKGVDSTLKIQPAELGDSAVYLCASSLYGQDNSPLHFGNGTRLTVT.

About this clone: An end of the junction does not agree with germline; a read error may underlie this. The V call is TRBV27, the J call TRBJ1-5; D call uncertain. CDR3 size: 13 residues. CDR1 is MNHEY, CDR2 SMNVEV, per germline (reference sequence). This CDR3 is CASSFTGDQSQHF. The CDR3 nucleotides are TGTGCCAGCAGTTTTACCGGGGATCAGTCCCAGCATTTT.

The chain is built from TRBV11-3 and TRBJ2-5, with 8 bases that match TRBD1. CDR1 and CDR2 from the germline V gene are SGHNT and YENEEA. This CDR3 has 13 amino acids. With 7 bases clipped from V and 5 bases from J, the junction kept 6 bases outside the gene matches. The CDR3 coding sequence is TGTGCCAGCACCCCGGACAGGGTGGAGACCCAGTACTTC. It encodes CASTPDRVETQYF.